A selection of T cell receptor beta chains follows, all from one sample in a study of shared clonotypes between healthy human individuals. The assay was immunoSEQ multiplex PCR, and TCRdb's table has in-frame clones only and misses some. The sample shows 600,000 or so clones, roughly 95% of them seen only once. Sequences were obtained from naive CD8+ T cells sorted from blood. These receptors all stem from a woman younger than 45 in good health. Each CDR3 is given with its conserved first and last residue. Fields, in order: clone size, V gene, D gene, J gene, CDR3 protein, CDR3 DNA. The D gene is left open where the match is weak. A clone size is listed for some rows: how often the clone was seen (once, few, many), or a class if it is expanded.

clone size: NA; V gene: TRBV28; D gene: NA; J gene: TRBJ2-6; CDR3 protein: CASSFRTILKPGANVLTF; CDR3 DNA: TGTGCCAGCAGTTTTCGAACCATATTAAAACCTGGGGCCAACGTCCTGACTTTC
clone size: NA; V gene: TRBV12-5; D gene: NA; J gene: TRBJ1-1; CDR3 protein: CASGVTNTEAFF; CDR3 DNA: TGTGCTAGTGGGGTTACGAACACTGAAGCTTTCTTT
clone size: NA; V gene: TRBV30; D gene: NA; J gene: TRBJ2-5; CDR3 protein: CAWSVGGRGETQYF; CDR3 DNA: TGTGCCTGGAGTGTTGGGGGGAGAGGAGAGACCCAGTACTTC
clone size: NA; V gene: TRBV6-1; D gene: NA; J gene: TRBJ2-1; CDR3 protein: CASGEDWIQGGNNEQFF; CDR3 DNA: TGTGCCAGCGGTGAAGACTGGATCCAGGGGGGAAACAATGAGCAGTTCTTC
clone size: NA; V gene: TRBV25-1; D gene: TRBD1; J gene: TRBJ1-2; CDR3 protein: CASSVGQGNYGYTF; CDR3 DNA: TGTGCCAGCAGCGTGGGACAGGGGAACTATGGCTACACCTTC
clone size: once; V gene: TRBV14; D gene: TRBD1; J gene: TRBJ2-3; CDR3 protein: CASSQDLGQGPTDTQYF; CDR3 DNA: TGTGCCAGCAGCCAAGATCTCGGACAGGGGCCCACAGATACGCAGTATTTT
clone size: NA; V gene: TRBV4-1; D gene: NA; J gene: TRBJ2-1; CDR3 protein: CASSPWGLAETRYNEQFF; CDR3 DNA: TGCGCCAGCAGCCCCTGGGGCTTAGCGGAGACCCGCTACAATGAGCAGTTCTTC
clone size: NA; V gene: TRBV11-2; D gene: TRBD1; J gene: TRBJ2-7; CDR3 protein: CASSLGSGTATYEQYF; CDR3 DNA: TGTGCCAGCAGCTTAGGGTCCGGGACAGCCACCTACGAGCAGTACTTC
clone size: NA; V gene: TRBV27; D gene: NA; J gene: TRBJ2-1; CDR3 protein: CASSFGGSEQFF; CDR3 DNA: TGTGCCAGCAGTTTTGGGGGCAGTGAGCAGTTCTTC
clone size: NA; V gene: TRBV28; D gene: TRBD2; J gene: TRBJ2-7; CDR3 protein: CASSYHPTVTSGRISYEQYF; CDR3 DNA: TGTGCCAGCAGTTACCACCCTACGGTGACTAGCGGGAGGATATCCTACGAGCAGTACTTC
clone size: NA; V gene: TRBV9; D gene: NA; J gene: TRBJ1-3; CDR3 protein: CASSGAPNTIYF; CDR3 DNA: TGTGCCAGCAGCGGGGCCCCAAACACCATATATTTT
clone size: once; V gene: TRBV2; D gene: NA; J gene: TRBJ1-2; CDR3 protein: CASSERAGASIGGYTF; CDR3 DNA: TGTGCCAGCAGTGAACGCGCGGGGGCATCGATCGGTGGCTACACCTTC
clone size: NA; V gene: TRBV11-2; D gene: TRBD1; J gene: TRBJ2-3; CDR3 protein: CASSLVGTETDTQYF; CDR3 DNA: TGTGCCAGCAGCTTGGTTGGGACAGAGACAGATACGCAGTATTTT
clone size: NA; V gene: TRBV10-2; D gene: NA; J gene: TRBJ2-3; CDR3 protein: CASNGHTQYF; CDR3 DNA: TGCGCCAGCAATGGACATACGCAGTATTTT
clone size: NA; V gene: TRBV28; D gene: TRBD1; J gene: TRBJ1-4; CDR3 protein: CASRPTGELNEKLFF; CDR3 DNA: TGTGCCAGCAGACCGACAGGGGAGCTTAATGAAAAACTGTTTTTT
clone size: NA; V gene: TRBV27; D gene: NA; J gene: TRBJ2-7; CDR3 protein: CASSLLGGGYEQYF; CDR3 DNA: TGTGCCAGCAGTTTATTGGGCGGTGGATACGAGCAGTACTTC
clone size: NA; V gene: TRBV19; D gene: TRBD1; J gene: TRBJ2-7; CDR3 protein: CASSITGESYEQYF; CDR3 DNA: TGTGCCAGTAGTATAACAGGGGAGTCCTACGAGCAGTACTTC
clone size: NA; V gene: TRBV4-2; D gene: NA; J gene: TRBJ1-3; CDR3 protein: CASSQDFPAPVSGNTIYF; CDR3 DNA: TGTGCCAGCAGCCAAGATTTTCCAGCTCCGGTCTCTGGAAACACCATATATTTT
clone size: NA; V gene: TRBV27; D gene: NA; J gene: TRBJ1-4; CDR3 protein: CASSSRSPVSEKLFF; CDR3 DNA: TGTGCCAGCAGTTCTAGGTCGCCGGTCAGTGAAAAACTGTTTTTT
clone size: NA; V gene: TRBV7-9; D gene: NA; J gene: TRBJ1-1; CDR3 protein: CASSLVGTSEAFF; CDR3 DNA: TGTGCCAGCAGCTTAGTGGGGACTTCGGAAGCTTTCTTT
clone size: once; V gene: TRBV27; D gene: NA; J gene: TRBJ1-1; CDR3 protein: CASSLRGSWTEAFF; CDR3 DNA: TGTGCCAGCAGTTTACGGGGGTCTTGGACTGAAGCTTTCTTT
clone size: once; V gene: TRBV7-6; D gene: NA; J gene: TRBJ1-1; CDR3 protein: CASSPGLANTEAFF; CDR3 DNA: TGTGCCAGCAGCCCGGGACTCGCGAACACTGAAGCTTTCTTT
clone size: NA; V gene: TRBV4-1; D gene: TRBD1; J gene: TRBJ1-1; CDR3 protein: CASSLGQGMNTEAFF; CDR3 DNA: TGCGCCAGCAGCCTCGGACAGGGGATGAACACTGAAGCTTTCTTT
clone size: NA; V gene: TRBV5-1; D gene: TRBD2; J gene: TRBJ2-5; CDR3 protein: CASSLAPAGRKETQYF; CDR3 DNA: TGCGCCAGCAGCTTGGCCCCAGCGGGAAGGAAGGAGACCCAGTACTTC
clone size: NA; V gene: TRBV2; D gene: NA; J gene: TRBJ2-1; CDR3 protein: CASSEEGVKHNEQFF; CDR3 DNA: TGTGCCAGCAGTGAAGAGGGGGTGAAACACAATGAGCAGTTCTTC
clone size: NA; V gene: TRBV28; D gene: NA; J gene: TRBJ2-7; CDR3 protein: CASKHLPTYEQYF; CDR3 DNA: TGTGCCAGCAAACATCTACCTACCTACGAGCAGTACTTC
clone size: NA; V gene: TRBV5-6; D gene: NA; J gene: TRBJ2-7; CDR3 protein: CASTGNPGTYYEQYF; CDR3 DNA: TGTGCCAGCACCGGAAACCCAGGGACCTACTACGAGCAGTACTTC
clone size: NA; V gene: TRBV7-8; D gene: TRBD2; J gene: TRBJ2-1; CDR3 protein: CASSLSGGSSYNEQFF; CDR3 DNA: TGTGCCAGCAGCCTGAGCGGGGGAAGCTCCTACAATGAGCAGTTCTTC
clone size: NA; V gene: TRBV4-1; D gene: NA; J gene: TRBJ1-1; CDR3 protein: CASSQVTLRQAFF; CDR3 DNA: TGCGCCAGCAGCCAAGTGACCCTACGCCAAGCTTTCTTT
clone size: NA; V gene: TRBV27; D gene: NA; J gene: TRBJ2-3; CDR3 protein: CAARGARPKHTQYF; CDR3 DNA: TGTGCCGCCAGGGGGGCTAGACCTAAACATACGCAGTATTTT
clone size: NA; V gene: TRBV28; D gene: NA; J gene: TRBJ2-7; CDR3 protein: CASSLGLVGEQYF; CDR3 DNA: TGTGCCAGCAGTTTGGGACTGGTGGGCGAGCAGTACTTC
clone size: NA; V gene: TRBV25-1; D gene: TRBD1; J gene: TRBJ2-7; CDR3 protein: CASSLTGEEQYF; CDR3 DNA: TGTGCCAGCAGCCTGACAGGGGAAGAGCAGTACTTC